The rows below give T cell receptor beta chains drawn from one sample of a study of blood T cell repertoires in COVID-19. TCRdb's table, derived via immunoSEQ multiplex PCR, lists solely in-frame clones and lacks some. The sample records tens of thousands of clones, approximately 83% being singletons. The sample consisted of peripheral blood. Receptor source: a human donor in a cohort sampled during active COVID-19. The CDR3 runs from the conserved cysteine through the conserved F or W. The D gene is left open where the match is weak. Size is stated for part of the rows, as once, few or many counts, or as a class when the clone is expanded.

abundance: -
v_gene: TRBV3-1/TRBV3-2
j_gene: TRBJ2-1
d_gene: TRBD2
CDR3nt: TGTGCCAGCAGCCACCCCGGGGTAGCGGGGGGGCCTAGGAATGAGCAGTTCTTC
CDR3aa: CASSHPGVAGGPRNEQFF

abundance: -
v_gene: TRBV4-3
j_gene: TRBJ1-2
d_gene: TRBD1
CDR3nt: TGCGCCAGCAGCCAAGCCTCAGGGGGCGGTTATGGCTACACCTTC
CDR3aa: CASSQASGGGYGYTF

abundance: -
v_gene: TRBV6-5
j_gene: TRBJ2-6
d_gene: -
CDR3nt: TGTGCCAGCAGACCCGGCTCTGGGGCCAACGTCCTGACTTTC
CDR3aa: CASRPGSGANVLTF

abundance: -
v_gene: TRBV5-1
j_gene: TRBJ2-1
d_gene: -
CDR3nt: TGCGCCAGCAGCCCTGGACTATCCTCCTACAATGAGCAGTTCTTC
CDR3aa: CASSPGLSSYNEQFF

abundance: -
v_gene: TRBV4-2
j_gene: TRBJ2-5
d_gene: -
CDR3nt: TGTGCCAGCAGCCAATCAGGGGAAGAGACCCAGTACTTC
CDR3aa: CASSQSGEETQYF

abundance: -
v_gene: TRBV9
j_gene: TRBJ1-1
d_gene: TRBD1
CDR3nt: TGTGCCAGCAGCGCCAGACAGGGGGGGAACACTGAAGCTTTCTTT
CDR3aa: CASSARQGGNTEAFF

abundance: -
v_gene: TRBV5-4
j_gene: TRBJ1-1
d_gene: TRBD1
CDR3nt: TGTGCCAGCAGCAGGACAGGGGCGAACACTGAAGCTTTCTTT
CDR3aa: CASSRTGANTEAFF

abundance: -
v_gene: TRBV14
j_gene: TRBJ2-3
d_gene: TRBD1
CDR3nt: TGTGCCAGCAACCAACAGGGGAAGGGCACAGATACGCAGTATTTT
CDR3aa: CASNQQGKGTDTQYF

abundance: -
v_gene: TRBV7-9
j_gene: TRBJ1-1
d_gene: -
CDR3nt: TGTGCCAGCAGCGTCGACACTGAAGCTTTCTTT
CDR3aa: CASSVDTEAFF

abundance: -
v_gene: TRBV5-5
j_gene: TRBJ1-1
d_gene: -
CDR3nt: TGTGCCAGCAGCTTGGAGGCTGCAGGGCGGAGCACTGAAGCTTTCTTT
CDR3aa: CASSLEAAGRSTEAFF

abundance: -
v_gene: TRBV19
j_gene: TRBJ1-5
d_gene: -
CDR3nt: TGTGCCAGTAGAACCAACCGGGATCCAAATCAGCCCCAGCATTTT
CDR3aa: CASRTNRDPNQPQHF

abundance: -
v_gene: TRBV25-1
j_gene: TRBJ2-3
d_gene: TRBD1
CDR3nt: TGTGCCAGCAGTGTCGTGACAGGGGTTGGAGATACGCAGTATTTT
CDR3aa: CASSVVTGVGDTQYF

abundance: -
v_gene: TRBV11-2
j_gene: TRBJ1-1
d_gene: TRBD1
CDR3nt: TGTGCCAGCACCCCCGGGACAGGGGGCTTGGGGGCTTTCTTT
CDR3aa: CASTPGTGGLGAFF

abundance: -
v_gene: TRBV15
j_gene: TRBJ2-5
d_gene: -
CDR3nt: TGTGCCACCAGCAGAGATTTTGGGGCTGCACAAGAGACCCAGTACTTC
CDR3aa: CATSRDFGAAQETQYF

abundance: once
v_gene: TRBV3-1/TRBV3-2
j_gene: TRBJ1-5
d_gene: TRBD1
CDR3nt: TGTGCCAGCAGCCGTCGGACAGGGCTCGGACAGCCCCAGCATTTT
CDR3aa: CASSRRTGLGQPQHF

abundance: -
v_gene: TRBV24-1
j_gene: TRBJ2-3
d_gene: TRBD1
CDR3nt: TGTGCCACCAGTGATCCTACCGACAGGGTAGATACGCAGTATTTT
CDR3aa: CATSDPTDRVDTQYF

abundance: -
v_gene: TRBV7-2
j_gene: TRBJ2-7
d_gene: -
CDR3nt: TGTGCCAGCAGCTTCTCCAGGACCTACGAGCAGTACTTC
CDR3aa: CASSFSRTYEQYF

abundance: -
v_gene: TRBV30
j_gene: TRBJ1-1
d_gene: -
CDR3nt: TGTGCCTGGATAAGGCAGGGGAGTAAAGCTTTCTTT
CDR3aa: CAWIRQGSKAFF

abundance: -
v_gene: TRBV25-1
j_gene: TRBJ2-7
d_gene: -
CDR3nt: TGTGCCAGCAGCGCGGGCCAGACTTACGAGCAGTACTTC
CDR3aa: CASSAGQTYEQYF

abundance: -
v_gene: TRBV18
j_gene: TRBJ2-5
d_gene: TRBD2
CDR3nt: TGTGCCAGCTCACCACTAGGACTAGCGGGGGGTCGCCAAGAGACCCAGTACTTC
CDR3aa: CASSPLGLAGGRQETQYF

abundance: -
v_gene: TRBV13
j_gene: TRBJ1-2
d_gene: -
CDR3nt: TGTGCCAGCAGCTTGCCAGGGGCTAACTATGGCTACACCTTC
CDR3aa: CASSLPGANYGYTF

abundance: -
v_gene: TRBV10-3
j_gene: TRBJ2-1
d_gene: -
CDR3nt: TGTGCCATCAGTGAGTCTCAAGACACCCAGCAGTTCTTC
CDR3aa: CAISESQDTQQFF

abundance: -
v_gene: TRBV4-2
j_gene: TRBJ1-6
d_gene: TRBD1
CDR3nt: TGTGCCAGCAGCCAAGTGACAGGGACTTCACCCCTCCACTTT
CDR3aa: CASSQVTGTSPLHF

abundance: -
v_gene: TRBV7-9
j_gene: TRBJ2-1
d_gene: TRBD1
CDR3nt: TGTGCCAGCAGCTTCGGACAGGGGAACCCCTACAATGAGCAGTTCTTC
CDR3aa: CASSFGQGNPYNEQFF

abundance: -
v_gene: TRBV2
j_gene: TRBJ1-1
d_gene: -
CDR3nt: TGTGCCAGTATACAGGGATTGTCGAACACTGAAGCTTTCTTT
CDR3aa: CASIQGLSNTEAFF

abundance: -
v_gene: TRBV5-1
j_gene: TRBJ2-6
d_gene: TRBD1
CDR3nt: TGCGCCAGCAGCTTGGGGGGACAGCTCCACTCTGGGGCCAACGTCCTGACTTTC
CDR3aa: CASSLGGQLHSGANVLTF

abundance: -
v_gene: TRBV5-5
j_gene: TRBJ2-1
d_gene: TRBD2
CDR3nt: TGTGCCAGCAGCCAACCGTTACTAGCGGGGACCTACAATGAGCAGTTCTTC
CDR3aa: CASSQPLLAGTYNEQFF

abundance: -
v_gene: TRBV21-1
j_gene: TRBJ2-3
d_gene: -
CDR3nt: TGTGCCAGCAGCAACCCTTCTAATAGGGGACTAGCTAGCACAGATACGCAGTATTTT
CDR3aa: CASSNPSNRGLASTDTQYF

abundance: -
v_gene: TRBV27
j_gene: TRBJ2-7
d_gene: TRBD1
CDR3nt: TGTGCCAGCAGTTTACGGGGACAGGGAGGAAAGTTAGGGCAGTACTTC
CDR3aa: CASSLRGQGGKLGQYF

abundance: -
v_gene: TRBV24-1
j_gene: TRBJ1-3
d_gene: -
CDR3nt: TGTGCCACCACGGACAGCTCTGGAAACACCATATATTTT
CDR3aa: CATTDSSGNTIYF

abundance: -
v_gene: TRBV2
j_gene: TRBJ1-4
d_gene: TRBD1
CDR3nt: TGTGCCAGCAAGAGGGACCGGACAGGCGGTAATGAAAAACTGTTTTTT
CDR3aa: CASKRDRTGGNEKLFF

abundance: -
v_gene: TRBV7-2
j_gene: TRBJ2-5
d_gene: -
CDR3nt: TGTGCCAGCAGCTGGGGAGAAGTATTGCTCGGGACCCAGTACTTC
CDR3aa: CASSWGEVLLGTQYF

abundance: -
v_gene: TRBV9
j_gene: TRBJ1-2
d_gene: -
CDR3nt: TGTGCCAGCTCCCCGGGGGGCGCCCCTAACTATGGCTACACCTTC
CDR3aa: CASSPGGAPNYGYTF